This T cell receptor (beta chain) was identified during a study of control samples from healthy donors and cancer patients. The CDR3 is 14 residues long. The V gene end was trimmed by 3 bases and the J gene end by 2 bases; junction bases not matched to a gene: 1. Germline loops: CDR1 MDHEN, CDR2 SYDVKM. Sequencing was performed with immunoSEQ multiplex PCR; in TCRdb, only in-frame clones are kept and a portion is missing. The table lists 150,000 to 200,000 clones, 91% of them singletons. This clonotype was sampled from a woman aged 25 to 39 in good health. Sequences were obtained from blood. The gene calls are TRBV28 and TRBJ2-1; 7 nucleotides line up with TRBD2. DNA for the CDR3: TGTGCCAGCAGTTTCGGGGGGACCTACAATGAGCAGTTCTTC. Translating it yields CASSFGGTYNEQFF.